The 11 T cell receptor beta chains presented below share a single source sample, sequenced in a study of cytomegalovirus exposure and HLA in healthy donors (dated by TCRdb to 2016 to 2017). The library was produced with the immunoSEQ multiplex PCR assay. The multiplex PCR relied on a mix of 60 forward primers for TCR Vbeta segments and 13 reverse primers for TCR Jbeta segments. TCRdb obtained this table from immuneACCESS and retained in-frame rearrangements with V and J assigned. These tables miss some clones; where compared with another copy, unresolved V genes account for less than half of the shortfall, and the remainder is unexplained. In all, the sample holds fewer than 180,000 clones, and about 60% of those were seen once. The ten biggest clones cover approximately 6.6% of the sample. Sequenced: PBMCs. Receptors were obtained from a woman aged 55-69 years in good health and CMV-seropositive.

In DNA, the CDR3 is TGTGCCTGGAGTGTAATGGCAATCAATCAGCCCCAGCATTTT. It yields the protein CAWSVMAINQPQHF. This sequence joins TRBV30 and TRBJ1-5; D remains ambiguous. Between the trimmed V and J ends, which lost 0 bases and 3 bases, there was a span of 9 bases. The CDR3 is 14 amino acids. Looked up from germline, CDR1 is GTSNPN and CDR2 is SVGIG (reference sequence).

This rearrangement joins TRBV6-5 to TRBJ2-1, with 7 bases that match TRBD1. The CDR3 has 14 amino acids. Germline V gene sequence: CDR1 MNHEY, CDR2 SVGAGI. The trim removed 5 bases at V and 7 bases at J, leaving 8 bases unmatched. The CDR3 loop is CASSTRDSLNEQFF. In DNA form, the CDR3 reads TGTGCCAGCAGTACACGGGACAGCCTTAATGAGCAGTTCTTC.

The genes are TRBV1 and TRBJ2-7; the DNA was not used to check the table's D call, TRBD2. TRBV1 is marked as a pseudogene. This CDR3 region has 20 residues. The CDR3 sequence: CTSSQDLGLAGLKPSYEQYF. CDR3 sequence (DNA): TGCACCAGCAGCCAAGATCTGGGACTAGCGGGATTGAAGCCCTCCTACGAGCAGTACTTC.

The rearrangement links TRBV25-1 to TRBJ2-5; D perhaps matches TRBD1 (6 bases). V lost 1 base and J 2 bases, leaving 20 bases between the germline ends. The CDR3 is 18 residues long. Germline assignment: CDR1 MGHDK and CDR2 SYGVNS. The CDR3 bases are TGTGCCAGCAGTGAATTGTCAGGGGATTCCCTATTTCAAGAGACCCAGTACTTC. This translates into CASSELSGDSLFQETQYF.

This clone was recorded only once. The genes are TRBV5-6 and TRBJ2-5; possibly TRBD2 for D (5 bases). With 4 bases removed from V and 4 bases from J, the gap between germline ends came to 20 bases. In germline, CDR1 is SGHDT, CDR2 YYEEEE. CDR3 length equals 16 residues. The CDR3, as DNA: TGTGCCAGCAGCGGTAAAGAAGCGGCTATCCGAGAGACCCAGTACTTC. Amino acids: CASSGKEAAIRETQYF.

CDR3 region: CASRRQRSYTDTQYF. CDR3 coding DNA: TGTGCCAGCAGAAGACAGAGAAGCTACACAGATACGCAGTATTTT. This sequence joins TRBV7-4 and TRBJ2-3; tentatively, D is TRBD1 (5 bases). V lost 6 bases, J lost 2 bases, and 15 bases lay in between. The CDR3 consists of 15 residues. Germline V gene lookup returns CDR1 SGHVT and CDR2 SQSDAQ.

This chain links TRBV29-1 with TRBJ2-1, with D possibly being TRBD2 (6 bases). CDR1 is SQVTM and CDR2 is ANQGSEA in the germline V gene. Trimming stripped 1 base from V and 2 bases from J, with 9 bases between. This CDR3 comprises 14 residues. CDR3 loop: CSVEGEVTYNEQFF. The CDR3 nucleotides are TGCAGCGTTGAAGGGGAGGTGACCTACAATGAGCAGTTCTTC.

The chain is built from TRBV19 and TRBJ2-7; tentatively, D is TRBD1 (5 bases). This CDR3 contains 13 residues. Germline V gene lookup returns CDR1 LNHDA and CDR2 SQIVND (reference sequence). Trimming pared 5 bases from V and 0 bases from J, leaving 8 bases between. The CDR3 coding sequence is TGTGCCAGTAGTCAGGGCTTCTCCTACGAGCAGTACTTC. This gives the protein CASSQGFSYEQYF.

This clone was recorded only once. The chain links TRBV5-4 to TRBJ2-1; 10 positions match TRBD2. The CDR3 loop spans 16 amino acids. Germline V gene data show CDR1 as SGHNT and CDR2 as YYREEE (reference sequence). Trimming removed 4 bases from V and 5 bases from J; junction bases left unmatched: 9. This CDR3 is CASSVLLAGANNEQFF. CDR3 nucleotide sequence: TGTGCCAGCAGCGTGCTTCTAGCGGGAGCCAACAATGAGCAGTTCTTC.

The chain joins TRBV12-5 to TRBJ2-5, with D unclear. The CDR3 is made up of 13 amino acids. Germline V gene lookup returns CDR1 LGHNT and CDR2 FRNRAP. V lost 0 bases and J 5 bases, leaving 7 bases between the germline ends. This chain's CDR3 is CASGLVLIETQYF. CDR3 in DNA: TGTGCTAGTGGTTTGGTGTTAATTGAGACCCAGTACTTC.

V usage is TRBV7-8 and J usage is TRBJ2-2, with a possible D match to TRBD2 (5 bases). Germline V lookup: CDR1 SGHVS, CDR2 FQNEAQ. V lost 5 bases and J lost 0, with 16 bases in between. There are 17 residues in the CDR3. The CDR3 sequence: CASSPATGSANTGELFF. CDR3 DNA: TGTGCCAGCAGCCCTGCGACGGGGTCCGCGAACACCGGGGAGCTGTTTTTT.